These T cell receptor beta chains were read from a single sample in a study of blood T cell repertoires in COVID-19. The data were produced by immunoSEQ multiplex PCR, yet TCRdb's version contains in-frame clones alone and is incomplete. The data hold approximately 120,000 clones, with roughly 81% observed a single time. The material sequenced was peripheral blood. The source is a human donor in a cohort sampled during active COVID-19. Both conserved end residues are part of each CDR3. A D gene is named only where the DNA matches it firmly. Expanded clones are given a class, and other clones once, few, many or no size at all.

>-|-|TRBV7-3|TRBJ1-1
CASSLIGGSAEAFF
TGTGCCAGCAGCTTAATCGGGGGGTCAGCCGAAGCTTTCTTT
>-|-|TRBV19|TRBJ1-4
CASSPVDTTNEKLFF
TGTGCCAGTAGTCCTGTGGACACAACTAATGAAAAACTGTTTTTT
>TRBD1|-|TRBV14|TRBJ2-7
CASSSPGQGAYEQYF
TGTGCCAGCAGTTCACCGGGACAGGGGGCCTACGAGCAGTACTTC
>-|-|TRBV6-2/TRBV6-3|TRBJ1-5
CASSSHGEGWAQPQHF
TGTGCCAGCAGTTCCCATGGGGAGGGCTGGGCTCAGCCCCAGCATTTT
>-|-|TRBV5-6|TRBJ1-1
CASSYGRGGAFF
TGTGCCAGCAGCTACGGGCGGGGGGGAGCTTTCTTT
>TRBD1|-|TRBV11-1|TRBJ2-5
CASSLDRGGETQYF
TGTGCCAGCAGTCTCGACAGGGGAGGAGAGACCCAGTACTTC
>-|-|TRBV11-3|TRBJ1-1
CASSLVFTDEAFF
TGTGCCAGCAGCTTAGTTTTTACAGATGAAGCTTTCTTT
>-|-|TRBV7-2|TRBJ2-5
CASSLGNRILQETQYF
TGTGCCAGCAGCTTAGGAAATAGAATCCTTCAAGAGACCCAGTACTTC
>TRBD2|-|TRBV11-2|TRBJ2-5
CASSLADAAGETQYF
TGTGCCAGCAGCTTAGCAGACGCAGCGGGGGAGACCCAGTACTTC
>-|few|TRBV7-2|TRBJ2-7
CASSLIQRTYEQYF
TGTGCCAGCAGCTTAATCCAGCGGACCTACGAGCAGTACTTC
>TRBD2|-|TRBV4-3|TRBJ2-1
CASSQDRAGGYYEQFF
TGCGCCAGCAGCCAAGATCGCGCGGGGGGGTATTATGAGCAGTTCTTC
>-|-|TRBV29-1|TRBJ1-2
CSVGTGPNYGYTF
TGCAGCGTTGGCACAGGGCCTAACTATGGCTACACCTTC